The 5 T cell receptor beta chains presented below share a single source sample, sequenced in a study of blood T cell repertoires in COVID-19. The assay was immunoSEQ multiplex PCR, and TCRdb's table has in-frame clones only and misses some. The sample comprises 96,000 or so clones, over 85% of which are singletons, and roughly 4.2% rests with the top ten. The sequencing sample was made of peripheral blood. These receptors originate from a human donor with COVID-19, enrolled during active disease. The donor label of this sample is uncertain.

Notes on this clone: Additional DNA sequences in this sample encode the identical CDR3. V and J are TRBV28 and TRBJ1-2; D is unclear. Germline CDR1 MDHEN, CDR2 SYDVKM. Trimming left V 4 bases short and J 0 bases short, with 3 bases between. The CDR3 is made up of 12 amino acids. CDR3 nucleotide sequence: TGTGCCAGCAGTTCGTCTAACTATGGCTACACCTTC. This translates into CASSSSNYGYTF.

This rearrangement joins TRBV30 to TRBJ1-2; tentative D call: TRBD1 (6 bases). The CDR3 consists of 14 residues. CDR1 is GTSNPN, CDR2 SVGIG, per germline (reference sequence). The V gene lost 3 bases and the J gene lost 5 bases, with 16 bases spanning the gap. The CDR3: CAWRSTGHRYGYTF. The CDR3 DNA is TGTGCCTGGAGGTCCACAGGGCACCGATATGGCTACACCTTC.

The rearrangement links TRBV19 to TRBJ1-2, with a weak D call TRBD1 (5 bases). This CDR3 is built from 14 residues. With 6 bases removed from V and 0 bases from J, the gap between germline ends came to 11 bases. Germline lookup yields CDR1 LNHDA and CDR2 SQIVND (reference sequence). CDR3 amino acids: CASSSGGANYGYTF. CDR3 coding DNA: TGTGCCAGTAGCTCGGGGGGAGCTAACTATGGCTACACCTTC.

This sequence joins TRBV5-1 and TRBJ2-5; 8 positions match TRBD2. V shed 3 bases and J 2 bases; nucleotides not matched to a gene: 3. The CDR3 is 14 residues long. CDR1 and CDR2 (germline): SGHRS, YFSETQ. The CDR3 DNA follows: TGCGCCAGCAGCTCGGGGGGGAGTCAAGAGACCCAGTACTTC. Amino acids: CASSSGGSQETQYF.

This chain connects TRBV3-1 (or the pseudogene TRBV3-2) to TRBJ2-2; maybe TRBD1 (6 bases). Trimming took 4 bases from V and 7 from J, leaving 10 bases between them. This CDR3 is 13 amino acids long. Germline V CDR1 and CDR2: LGHDT, YNNKEL (reference sequence). CDR3 nucleotide sequence: TGTGCCAGCAGCCTATGGGGGCACGGGGAGCTGTTTTTT. It codes for CASSLWGHGELFF.